This T cell receptor (beta chain) was identified in a study of blood T cells in healthy people across ages. Study-wide context: With template switching, about one barcoded beta molecule was captured per two T cells.

PBMCs numbering at least 6.5 million were isolated per sample. This CDR3 contains 13 residues. Germline V gives CDR1 MRHNA, CDR2 SNTAGT. With 4 bases clipped from V and 5 bases from J, the junction kept 4 bases outside the gene matches. With a J-beta primer mix and a sample-barcoded 5' primer, a second PCR ran about 7 to 12 cycles. Through a template-switch adaptor with 12 random nucleotides, each cDNA molecule received a tag. CDR3-containing paired-end reads numbered at least 2.5 million in each sample. TCRdb re-called the 5' RACE reads with MiXCR, one entry per CDR3 protein. The top ten clones hold around 21% of a sample with more than 550,000 distinct CDR3 sequences, approximately 22% of them seen once.

The sample comprised blood. This chain joins TRBV6-4 and TRBJ2-5; 7 nucleotides line up with TRBD2. This TCR was recovered from a man aged 65-85 years in good health. As DNA, the CDR3 is TGTGCCAGCAGTGGAGGGGAGGGGGAGACCCAGTACTTC. This translates into CASSGGEGETQYF.